Here is one TCR beta chain with its context. Antigen: not known. This sample is part of a study of T cells after yellow fever vaccination. About the research overall: Fractions containing few cells were prepared with SMART-Seq v4 Ultra Low Input.

Generation of TCR cDNA used 5'RACE template switching (which added a universal primer site and UMIs). MiXCR was run by TCRdb on the 5' RACE reads, yielding one entry per CDR3 protein. The repertoire holds approximately 600,000 distinct CDR3 sequences, approximately 13% seen once, with about 15% in the top ten. Germline V lookup: CDR1 SGHTA, CDR2 FQGNSA. The CDR3 totals 12 residues. J lost 6 bases, V lost 8 bases, and 4 bases had no gene match. Regarding the study as a whole: The secondary response was weaker, and its peak arrived faster, on day 5 versus 15.

The chain joins TRBV7-2 to TRBJ1-2, with 9 nucleotides matching TRBD1. This clonotype was sampled from a young man who received the YFV17D yellow fever vaccine. The material sequenced was PBMCs, taken on the day of the yellow fever booster vaccination. The CDR3 reads CASGDRGDGYTF. DNA for the CDR3: TGTGCCAGCGGTGACAGGGGGGATGGCTACACCTTC.